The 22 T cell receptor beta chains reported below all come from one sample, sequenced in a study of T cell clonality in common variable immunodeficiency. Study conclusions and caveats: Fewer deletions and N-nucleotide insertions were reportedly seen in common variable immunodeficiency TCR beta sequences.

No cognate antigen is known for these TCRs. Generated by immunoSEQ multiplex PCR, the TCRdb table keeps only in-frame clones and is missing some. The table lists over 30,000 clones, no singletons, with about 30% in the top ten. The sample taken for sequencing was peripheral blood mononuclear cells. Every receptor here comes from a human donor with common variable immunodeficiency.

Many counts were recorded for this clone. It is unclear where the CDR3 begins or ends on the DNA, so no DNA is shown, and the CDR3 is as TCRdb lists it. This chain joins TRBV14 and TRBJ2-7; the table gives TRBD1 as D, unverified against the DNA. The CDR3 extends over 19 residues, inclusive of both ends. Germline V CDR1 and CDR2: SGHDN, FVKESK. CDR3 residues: CASSQELTFGPGGFYEQYF.

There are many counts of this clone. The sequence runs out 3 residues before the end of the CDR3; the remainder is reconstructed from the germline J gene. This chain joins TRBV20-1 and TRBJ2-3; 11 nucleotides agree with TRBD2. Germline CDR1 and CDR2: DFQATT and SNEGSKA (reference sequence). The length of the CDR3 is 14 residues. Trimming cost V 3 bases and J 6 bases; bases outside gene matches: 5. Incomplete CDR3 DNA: TGCAGTGCTAGCCTTAGCGGGAGGGGTGATACG. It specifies CSASLSGRGDT. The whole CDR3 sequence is CSASLSGRGDTQYF.

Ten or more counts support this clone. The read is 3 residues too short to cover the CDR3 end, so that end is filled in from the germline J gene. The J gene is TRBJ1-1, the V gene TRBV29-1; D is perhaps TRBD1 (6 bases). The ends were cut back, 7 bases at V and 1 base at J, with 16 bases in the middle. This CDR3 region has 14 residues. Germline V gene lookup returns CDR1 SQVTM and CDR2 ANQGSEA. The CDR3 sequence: CSGGGGTQNTEAFF. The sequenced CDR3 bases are TGCAGCGGTGGGGGAGGGACACAGAACACTGAA.

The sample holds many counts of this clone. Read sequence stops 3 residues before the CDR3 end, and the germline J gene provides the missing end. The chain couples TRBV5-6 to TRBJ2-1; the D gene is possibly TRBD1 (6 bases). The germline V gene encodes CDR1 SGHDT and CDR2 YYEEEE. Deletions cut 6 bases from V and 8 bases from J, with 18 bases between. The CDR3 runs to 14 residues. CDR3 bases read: TGTGCCAGCACATTCGGCTTAGGGGGTTATGAG. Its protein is CASTFGLGGYE. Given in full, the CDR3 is CASTFGLGGYEQFF.

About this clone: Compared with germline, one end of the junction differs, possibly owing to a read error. CDR3 DNA, as far as it was read: TGTGCCAGCAGCTGGGACTCCCACAATGAG. Translation: CASSWDSHNE. The CDR3 in full is CASSWDSHNEQFF. The J gene is TRBJ2-1, the V gene TRBV7-3; possibly TRBD2 for D (6 bases). The missing CDR3 end, 3 residues past where the read stops, is filled in from the germline J gene. The CDR3 runs to 13 residues. Germline values: CDR1 SGHTA, CDR2 FQGTGA.

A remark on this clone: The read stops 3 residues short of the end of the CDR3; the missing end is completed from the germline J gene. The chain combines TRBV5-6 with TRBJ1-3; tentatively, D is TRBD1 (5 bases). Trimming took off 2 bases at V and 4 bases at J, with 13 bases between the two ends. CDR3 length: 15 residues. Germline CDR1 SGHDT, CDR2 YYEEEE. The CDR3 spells CASSFGGGSGNTIYF. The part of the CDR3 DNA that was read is TGTGCCAGCAGCTTCGGGGGGGGTTCAGGAAACACC.

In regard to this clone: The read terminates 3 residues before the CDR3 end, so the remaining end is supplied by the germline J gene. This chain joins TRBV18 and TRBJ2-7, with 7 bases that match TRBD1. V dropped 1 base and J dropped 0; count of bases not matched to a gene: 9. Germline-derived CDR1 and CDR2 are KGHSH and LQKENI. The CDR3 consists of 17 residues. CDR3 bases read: TGTGCCAGCTCACCACAGAAGGGACAGATAATCTCCTACGAG. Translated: CASSPQKGQIISYE. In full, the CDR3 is CASSPQKGQIISYEQYF.

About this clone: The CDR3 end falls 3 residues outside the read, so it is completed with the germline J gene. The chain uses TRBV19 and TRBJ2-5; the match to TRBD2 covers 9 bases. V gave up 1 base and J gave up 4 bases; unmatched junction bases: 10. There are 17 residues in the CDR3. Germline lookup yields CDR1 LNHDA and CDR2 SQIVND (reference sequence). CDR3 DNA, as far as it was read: TGTGCCAGTAGTATAGGTAGCGGGAGACGGTTGGGAGAGACC. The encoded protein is CASSIGSGRRLGET. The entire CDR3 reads CASSIGSGRRLGETQYF.

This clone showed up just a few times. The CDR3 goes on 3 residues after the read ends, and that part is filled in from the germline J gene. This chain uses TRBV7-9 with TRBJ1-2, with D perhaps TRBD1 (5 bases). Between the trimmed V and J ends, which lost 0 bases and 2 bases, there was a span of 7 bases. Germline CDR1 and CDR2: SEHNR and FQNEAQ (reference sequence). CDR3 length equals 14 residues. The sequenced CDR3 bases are TGTGCCAGCAGCTTAGCATCAGGGAACTATGGC. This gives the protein CASSLASGNYG. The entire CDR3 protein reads CASSLASGNYGYTF.

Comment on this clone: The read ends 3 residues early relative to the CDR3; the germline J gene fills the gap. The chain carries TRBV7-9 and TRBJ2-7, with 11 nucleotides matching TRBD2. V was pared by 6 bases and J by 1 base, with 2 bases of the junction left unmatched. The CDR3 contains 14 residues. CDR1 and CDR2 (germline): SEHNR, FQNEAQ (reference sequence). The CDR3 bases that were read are TGTGCCAGCAGTGGGACTAGCGGTTCCTACGAG. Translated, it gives CASSGTSGSYE. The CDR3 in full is CASSGTSGSYEQYF. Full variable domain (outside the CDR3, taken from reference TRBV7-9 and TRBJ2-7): DTGVSQNPRHKITKRGQNVTFRCDPISEHNRLYWYRQTLGQGPEFLTYFQNEAQLEKSRLLSDRFSAERPKGSFSTLEIQRTEQGDSAMYLCASSGTSGSYEQYFGPGTRLTVT.

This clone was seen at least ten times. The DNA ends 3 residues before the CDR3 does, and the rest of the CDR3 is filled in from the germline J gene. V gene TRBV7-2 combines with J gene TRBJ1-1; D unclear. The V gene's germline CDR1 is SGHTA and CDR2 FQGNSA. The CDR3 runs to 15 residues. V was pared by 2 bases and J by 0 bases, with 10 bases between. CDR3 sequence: CASSLMTRLNTEAFF. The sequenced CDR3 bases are TGTGCCAGCAGCTTAATGACAAGACTGAACACTGAA.

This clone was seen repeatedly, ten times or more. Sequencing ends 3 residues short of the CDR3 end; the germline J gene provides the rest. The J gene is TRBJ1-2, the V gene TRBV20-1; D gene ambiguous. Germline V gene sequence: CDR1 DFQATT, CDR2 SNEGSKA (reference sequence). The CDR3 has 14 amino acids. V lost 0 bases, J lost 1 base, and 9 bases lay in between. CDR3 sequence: CSARDLGVNYGYTF. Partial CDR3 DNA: TGCAGTGCTAGAGACCTAGGCGTTAACTATGGC.

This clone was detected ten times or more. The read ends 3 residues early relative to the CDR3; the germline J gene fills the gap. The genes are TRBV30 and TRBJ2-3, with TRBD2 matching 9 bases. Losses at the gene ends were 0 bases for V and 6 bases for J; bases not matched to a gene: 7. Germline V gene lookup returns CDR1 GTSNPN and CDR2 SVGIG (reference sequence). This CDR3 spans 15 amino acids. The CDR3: CAWSVGLAGFDTQYF. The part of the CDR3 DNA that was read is TGTGCCTGGAGTGTAGGGCTAGCGGGATTCGATACG.

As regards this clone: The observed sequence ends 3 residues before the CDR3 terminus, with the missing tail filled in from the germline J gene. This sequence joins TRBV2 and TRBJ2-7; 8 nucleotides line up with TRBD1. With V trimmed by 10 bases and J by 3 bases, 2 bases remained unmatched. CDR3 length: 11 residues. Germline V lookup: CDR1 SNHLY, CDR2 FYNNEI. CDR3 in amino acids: CATQGVYEQYF. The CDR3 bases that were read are TGTGCCACACAGGGGGTCTACGAG.

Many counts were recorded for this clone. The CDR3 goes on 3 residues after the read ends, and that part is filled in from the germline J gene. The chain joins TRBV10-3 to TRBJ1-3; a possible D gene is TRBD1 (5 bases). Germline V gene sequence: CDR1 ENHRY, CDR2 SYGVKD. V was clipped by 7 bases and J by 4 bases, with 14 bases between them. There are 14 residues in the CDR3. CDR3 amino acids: CAITQGLNGNTIYF. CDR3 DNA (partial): TGTGCCATCACCCAGGGTCTAAACGGAAACACC.

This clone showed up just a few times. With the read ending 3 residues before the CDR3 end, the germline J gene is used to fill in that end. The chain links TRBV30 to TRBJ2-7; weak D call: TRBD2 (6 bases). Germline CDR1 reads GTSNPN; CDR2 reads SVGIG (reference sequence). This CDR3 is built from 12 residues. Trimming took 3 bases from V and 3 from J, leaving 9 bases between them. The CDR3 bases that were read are TGTGCCTGGAGGGGGGGTCTCTACGAG. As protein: CAWRGGLYE. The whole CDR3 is CAWRGGLYEQYF.

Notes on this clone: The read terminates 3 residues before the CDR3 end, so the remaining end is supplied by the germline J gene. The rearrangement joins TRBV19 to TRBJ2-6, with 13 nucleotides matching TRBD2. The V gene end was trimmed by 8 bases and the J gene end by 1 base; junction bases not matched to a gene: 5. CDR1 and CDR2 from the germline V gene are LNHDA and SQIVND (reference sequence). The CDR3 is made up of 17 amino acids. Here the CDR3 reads CASGGLAGSSGANVLTF. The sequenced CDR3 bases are TGTGCCAGTGGGGGACTAGCGGGATCATCTGGGGCCAACGTC.

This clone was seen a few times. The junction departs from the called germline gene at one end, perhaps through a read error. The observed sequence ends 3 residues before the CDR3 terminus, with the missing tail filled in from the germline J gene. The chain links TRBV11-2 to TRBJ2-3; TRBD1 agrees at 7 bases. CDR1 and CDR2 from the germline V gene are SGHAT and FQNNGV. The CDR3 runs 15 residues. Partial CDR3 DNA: TGTGCCAGCTGCTTCAGGGGGAGAATGGTAGATACG. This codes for CASCFRGRMVDT. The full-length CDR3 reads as CASCFRGRMVDTQYF.

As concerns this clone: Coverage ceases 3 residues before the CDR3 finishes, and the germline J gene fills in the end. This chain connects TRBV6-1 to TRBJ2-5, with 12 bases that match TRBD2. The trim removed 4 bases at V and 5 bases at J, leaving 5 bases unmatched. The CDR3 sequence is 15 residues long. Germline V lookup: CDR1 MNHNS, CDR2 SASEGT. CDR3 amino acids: CASSGLAGERETQYF. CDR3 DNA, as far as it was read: TGTGCCAGCAGTGGACTAGCGGGAGAGCGGGAGACC.

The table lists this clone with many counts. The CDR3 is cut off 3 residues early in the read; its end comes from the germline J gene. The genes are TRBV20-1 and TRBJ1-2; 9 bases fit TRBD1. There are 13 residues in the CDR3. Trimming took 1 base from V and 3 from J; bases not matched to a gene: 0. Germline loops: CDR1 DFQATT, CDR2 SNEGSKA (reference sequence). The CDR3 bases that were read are TGCAGTGCTAGAGGGACAGGGGACTATGGC. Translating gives CSARGTGDYG. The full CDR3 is CSARGTGDYGYTF.

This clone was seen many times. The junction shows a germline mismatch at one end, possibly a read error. CDR3 protein: CASSQARRGGYTF. The DNA read from the CDR3 is TGCGCCAGCAGCCAAGCCAGGAGAGGAGGC. The chain carries TRBV4-2 and TRBJ1-2; D is unresolved. Read coverage stops 3 residues before the CDR3 terminus; the germline J gene supplies the remainder. CDR1 is LGHNA, CDR2 YNFKEQ, per germline. The CDR3 length is 13 residues.

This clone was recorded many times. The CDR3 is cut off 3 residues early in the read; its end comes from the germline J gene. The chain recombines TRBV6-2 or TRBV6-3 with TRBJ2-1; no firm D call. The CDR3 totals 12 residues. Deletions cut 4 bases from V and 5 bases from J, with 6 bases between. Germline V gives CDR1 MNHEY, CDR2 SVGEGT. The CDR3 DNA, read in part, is TGTGCCAGCAGTTCTATAGACAATGAG. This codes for CASSSIDNE. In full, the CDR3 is CASSSIDNEQFF.